Listed below are T cell receptor beta chains from one sample, sequenced in a study of blood T cell repertoires in COVID-19. The data were produced by immunoSEQ multiplex PCR, yet TCRdb's version contains in-frame clones alone and is incomplete. The table includes around 170,000 clones, more than 70% detected once. The material sequenced was peripheral blood. These receptors came from a man in his fifties or sixties with acute or convalescent COVID-19. CDR3s include the opening cysteine and the closing phenylalanine or tryptophan.

v_call cdr3_aa
TRBV19 CASSSWGRVAEAFF
TRBV5-8 CASSFPTGTNYGYTF
TRBV5-6 CASSWGQGVGGYTF
TRBV2 CARATGFEAFF
TRBV6-6 CASTQGLNTEAFF
TRBV2 CASVSGTSVNEQYF
TRBV13 CASSLVQGRSGYTF
TRBV11-3 CASSFKGENTEAFF
TRBV5-1 CASSDPVSRGSETDTQYF
TRBV6-5 CASSRKGVTEAFF
TRBV6-5 CASAFGGADNSPLHF
TRBV6-6 CASFTGGWFF
TRBV4-1 CASSQGGNTYEQYF
TRBV11-1 CASSTRTGNGYTF
TRBV5-1 CASSLVQGYEQYF
TRBV5-1 CASSLSGFGTEAFF
TRBV11-2 CASSPGHRDTEAFF
TRBV5-1 CASSLSGGAYNEQFF
TRBV19 CASSKGDTWGPSYEQYF
TRBV5-8 CASSLAGTGDHGYTF
TRBV10-1 CARGTSGATDTQYF
TRBV24-1 CATSDRLAGGAGELFF
TRBV6-2/TRBV6-3 CASSNTGGAPDGQPQHF
TRBV7-9 CASSTSRDSSGNTIYF